This T cell receptor (beta chain) was profiled in a study of blood T cell repertoires in COVID-19 (dated by TCRdb to 2019 to 2021). Notes on the research overall: Collaborator samples came from the United States, Italy and Spain and covered acute and convalescent phases of COVID-19. A de-identified subject ID, COVID-19 status, age in years and sex were almost always included in the sample metadata. HLA class I and class II types, where available, came from metadata supplied by the sample provider rather than from assay-based typing. The material from the prospective study consisted of cDNA or gDNA derived from T cells, B-cell-depleted T cells, or PBMCs. A freely available public database, intended as a resource for researchers studying the immune response to SARS-CoV-2, is where the repertoires were released. Deeply sampled blood TCRbeta repertoires from subjects exposed to, actively infected with, or recovered from COVID-19 were included in the dataset. Samples came from the ongoing ImmuneRACE study (first 160 participants) plus 1,254 subjects from 6 global collaborators.

The full study reports these points: Clinical and demographic metadata were provided uncurated, with the amount varying by source and participant.

Collaborating institutions collected whole blood in K2EDTA tubes following their own protocols. For TCRbeta analysis, collaborators shipped samples in one of three forms: frozen whole blood, isolated PBMCs, or DNA extracted from either of those sample types. Comment on this clone: It has no known antigen specificity. The record has no base qualities; no much larger clone is one base away.

TCRbeta CDR3 regions were amplified from genomic DNA using the immunoSEQ Assay, a bias-controlled multiplex PCR. The authors' analysis ran thus. The number of nucleated cells in each sample was estimated by amplification of reference gene primers within the assay. To quantify the absolute abundance of each unique TCRbeta CDR3 rearrangement, sequence reads were collapsed and filtered. Productive Simpson clonality was computed per sample as the square root of Simpson's diversity index over productive rearrangements. In TCRdb, the immuneACCESS table is reduced to in-frame sequences with V and J assigned. These tables do not hold every clone; where another copy was compared, an unresolved V gene accounts for under half, and the others remain unexplained. V and J calls and clone size are copied from that table; D and trimming were computed from the DNA. Present in this sample are about 120,000 clones, around 80% of which were seen just once. The ten largest make up about a sixth of the sample.

Taken from cysteine to phenylalanine, the CDR3 has 13 residues. Just CDR3 DNA is preserved here, 39 bases in frame from base 1. The V and J segments used are TRBV1 and TRBJ2-1; TRBD2 is the table's D call and was not checked against the DNA. TRBV1 is reported as a pseudogene. This sequence was found in a man aged 60 to 75 with active or convalescent COVID-19. Sample: peripheral blood. DNA sequence: TGCACCAGCAGGGGTTGGGAGTGCAATGAGCAGTTCTTC. Translated, it gives CTSRGWECNEQFF.